The 28 T cell receptor beta chains presented below share a single source sample, sequenced in a study of shared clonotypes between healthy human individuals. Clones were read by immunoSEQ multiplex PCR, and TCRdb kept only the in-frame ones, dropping some. Among roughly 640,000 clones listed, 74% were seen once. Source material: memory CD4+ T cells sorted from blood. Subset described: CD45RA-negative fraction. These receptors were obtained from a woman aged 25 to 39 in good health.

The rearrangement joins TRBV28 to TRBJ1-4; TRBD1 might be the D (6 bases). Germline-derived CDR1 and CDR2 are MDHEN and SYDVKM. The CDR3 spans 15 residues. Trimming took 4 bases from V and 4 from J, leaving 13 bases between them. CDR3 region: CASSSPGTLNEKLFF. CDR3 nucleotide sequence: TGTGCCAGCAGTTCCCCCGGGACACTTAATGAAAAACTGTTTTTT. Variable domain in full (rest from reference TRBV28 and TRBJ1-4): DVKVTQSSRYLVKRTGEKVFLECVQDMDHENMFWYRQDPGLGLRLIYFSYDVKMKEKGDIPEGYSVSREKKERFSLILESASTNQTSMYLCASSSPGTLNEKLFFGSGTQLSVL.

This chain joins TRBV5-8 and TRBJ2-1; D is unclear. The CDR3 contains 15 residues. Between the trimmed V and J ends, which lost 1 base and 0 bases, there was a span of 8 bases. CDR1 is SGHTS, CDR2 YDEGEE, per germline. The CDR3 protein is CASSLWVSSYNEQFF. CDR3 nucleotides: TGTGCCAGCAGCTTGTGGGTGAGCTCCTACAATGAGCAGTTCTTC. The entire variable domain, with the rest obtained from reference TRBV5-8 and TRBJ2-1, is as follows: EAGVTQSPTHLIKTRGQQATLRCSPISGHTSVYWYQQALGLGLQFLLWYDEGEERNRGNFPPRFSGRQFPNYSSELNVNALELEDSALYLCASSLWVSSYNEQFFGPGTRLTVL.

The rearrangement joins TRBV19 to TRBJ1-2; D is ambiguous. This CDR3 has 15 residues. Germline values: CDR1 LNHDA, CDR2 SQIVND (reference sequence). The V gene lost 0 bases and the J gene lost 0 bases, with 8 bases spanning the gap. The CDR3 region has the DNA TGTGCCAGTAGTATAGAAGGCATCGCTAACTATGGCTACACCTTC. Translated: CASSIEGIANYGYTF.

The CDR3 coding sequence is TGTGCCACCAGCAGAGGGTCGGGGAATCAGCCCCAGCATTTT. This gives the protein CATSRGSGNQPQHF. The chain employs TRBV15 and TRBJ1-5; D gene unclear. With 1 base removed from V and 4 bases from J, the gap between germline ends came to 8 bases. The CDR3 contains 14 residues. CDR1 and CDR2 (germline): LNHNV, YYDKDF (reference sequence).

This clone was seen more than once but under ten times. The rearrangement joins TRBV2 to TRBJ2-2; tentative D call: TRBD2 (5 bases). Germline-derived CDR1 and CDR2 are SNHLY and FYNNEI. Trimming removed 7 bases at V and 0 bases at J, with 12 bases between. This CDR3 comprises 15 residues. CDR3 residues: CASIGELTNTGELFF. The CDR3 bases are TGTGCCAGCATCGGGGAGCTTACGAACACCGGGGAGCTGTTTTTT.

This rearrangement joins TRBV5-4 to TRBJ1-2, with D maybe TRBD1 (5 bases). Germline values: CDR1 SGHNT, CDR2 YYREEE (reference sequence). This CDR3 comprises 15 residues. Trimming took off 4 bases at V and 8 bases at J, with 21 bases between the two ends. For the CDR3, the DNA is TGTGCCAGCAGCCTCCGCGGGGGGACCCTTCGGGGCTACACCTTC. This sequence encodes CASSLRGGTLRGYTF.

This chain connects TRBV30 to TRBJ2-7; no firm D call. Germline loops: CDR1 GTSNPN, CDR2 SVGIG (reference sequence). The germline V and J ends were trimmed by 6 bases and 5 bases, with 14 bases remaining between them. CDR3 length equals 12 residues. The DNA of the CDR3 is TGTGCCTGTAACTTGGCATACCACGAGCAGTACTTC. Translation gives CACNLAYHEQYF.

The rearrangement links TRBV28 to TRBJ2-3; TRBD2 is a possible D gene (6 bases). The CDR3 runs to 18 residues. Deletions cut 6 bases from V and 0 bases from J, with 22 bases between. Germline loops: CDR1 MDHEN, CDR2 SYDVKM. This chain's CDR3 is CASRAYPGRDASTDTQYF. The CDR3, as DNA: TGTGCCAGCAGAGCCTACCCGGGGCGGGACGCTAGCACAGATACGCAGTATTTT.

CDR3 amino acids: CASSQVLRTGELFF. The CDR3 DNA sequence: TGCGCCAGCAGCCAAGTACTTAGGACCGGGGAGCTGTTTTTT. The chain is built from TRBV4-1 and TRBJ2-2; no definite D call. The CDR3 consists of 14 residues. Trimming removed 1 base at V and 5 bases at J, with 8 bases between. Looked up from germline, CDR1 is MGHRA and CDR2 is YSYEKL.

This clone has just one count. CDR3 residues: CAISDRQGGKLFF. CDR3 in DNA: TGTGCCATCAGTGACCGACAGGGAGGAAAACTGTTTTTT. The chain is built from TRBV10-3 and TRBJ1-4; the match to TRBD1 covers 7 bases. The V and J ends lost 3 bases and 10 bases, in that order; junction bases with no gene match: 5. Germline lookup yields CDR1 ENHRY and CDR2 SYGVKD. This CDR3 region has 13 residues.

The table lists this clone with a few counts. V usage is TRBV19 and J usage is TRBJ2-7, with TRBD2 matching 8 bases. This CDR3 has 14 amino acids. Trimming removed 7 bases from V and 3 bases from J; junction bases left unmatched: 8. Looked up from germline, CDR1 is LNHDA and CDR2 is SQIVND (reference sequence). In nucleotides, the CDR3 is TGTGCCAGTAAGAGAGCGGGAGATTTCTACGAGCAGTACTTC. It encodes CASKRAGDFYEQYF.

The CDR3 sequence is CASSPFRGVGYTF. The CDR3 DNA follows: TGTGCCAGCAGCCCCTTTAGAGGGGTTGGCTACACCTTC. The chain links TRBV6-6 to TRBJ1-2, with a possible D match to TRBD1 (5 bases). Germline CDR1 MNHNY, CDR2 SVGAGI (reference sequence). The V gene lost 6 bases and the J gene lost 7 bases, with 15 bases spanning the gap. The CDR3 spans 13 residues.

The chain employs TRBV9 and TRBJ1-2, with D hard to call. The CDR3 extends over 15 amino acids. Per the germline V gene, CDR1 is SGDLS and CDR2 is YYNGEE. Trimming took 0 bases from V and 8 from J, leaving 17 bases between them. The CDR3 sequence: CASSVVTAAEGGYTF. CDR3 DNA sequence: TGTGCCAGCAGCGTAGTGACGGCGGCAGAAGGGGGCTACACCTTC. Variable domain in full (rest from reference TRBV9 and TRBJ1-2): DSGVTQTPKHLITATGQRVTLRCSPRSGDLSVYWYQQSLDQGLQFLIQYYNGEERAKGNILERFSAQQFPDLHSELNLSSLELGDSALYFCASSVVTAAEGGYTFGSGTRLTVV.

The chain joins TRBV19 to TRBJ2-3; 10 nucleotides line up with TRBD2. The CDR3 runs 17 residues. With V trimmed by 5 bases and J by 2 bases, 10 bases remained unmatched. Germline lookup yields CDR1 LNHDA and CDR2 SQIVND (reference sequence). CDR3 protein: CASSARLAGYATDTQYF. CDR3 coding DNA: TGTGCCAGTAGTGCGCGACTAGCGGGCTACGCCACAGATACGCAGTATTTT. Looking up the rest from reference TRBV19 and TRBJ2-3 gives the full variable domain: DGGITQSPKYLFRKEGQNVTLSCEQNLNHDAMYWYRQDPGQGLRLIYYSQIVNDFQKGDIAEGYSVSREKKESFPLTVTSAQKNPTAFYLCASSARLAGYATDTQYFGPGTRLTVL.

The rearrangement uses TRBV7-8 and TRBJ2-3, with 7 bases that match TRBD2. J was trimmed by 0 bases and V by 3 bases; bases with no gene match: 9. The germline V gene encodes CDR1 SGHVS and CDR2 FQNEAQ. The CDR3 contains 17 residues. The DNA for the CDR3 is TGTGCCAGCAGCTTTCTCTTCGGTAGCGGGAGCACAGATACGCAGTATTTT. This sequence encodes CASSFLFGSGSTDTQYF. The full variable domain, rest sourced from reference TRBV7-8 and TRBJ2-3, is GAGVSQSPRYKVAKRGQDVALRCDPISGHVSLFWYQQALGQGPEFLTYFQNEAQLDKSGLPSDRFFAERPEGSVSTLKIQRTQQEDSAVYLCASSFLFGSGSTDTQYFGPGTRLTVL.

The chain recombines TRBV5-4 with TRBJ2-1, with TRBD2 matching over 9 bases. This CDR3 is built from 14 residues. Unmatched junction bases numbered 9, after V lost 4 bases and J lost 10 bases. Germline values: CDR1 SGHNT, CDR2 YYREEE (reference sequence). For the CDR3, the DNA is TGTGCCAGCAGCGCGGGACTAGCCCAAGTGGAGCAGTTCTTC. Encoded protein: CASSAGLAQVEQFF.

This rearrangement joins TRBV4-1 to TRBJ2-7; 12 bases align to TRBD2. Per germline, CDR1 MGHRA and CDR2 YSYEKL. CDR3 size: 16 residues. The V and J ends lost 6 bases and 7 bases, in that order; junction bases with no gene match: 13. CDR3 DNA sequence: TGCGCCAGCAGACAACTAGCGGGAGGCCTCCTGGGGGAGCAGTACTTC. Translated: CASRQLAGGLLGEQYF.

The gene calls are TRBV7-8 and TRBJ2-5; 7 bases agree with TRBD1. Per the germline V gene, CDR1 is SGHVS and CDR2 is FQNEAQ. The CDR3 totals 13 residues. V lost 5 bases to trimming and J lost 7 bases; unmatched junction nucleotides: 7. The CDR3 is CASSADRTGTQYF. CDR3 nucleotides: TGTGCCAGCAGCGCGGACAGGACTGGGACCCAGTACTTC. Full variable domain (outside the CDR3, taken from reference TRBV7-8 and TRBJ2-5): GAGVSQSPRYKVAKRGQDVALRCDPISGHVSLFWYQQALGQGPEFLTYFQNEAQLDKSGLPSDRFFAERPEGSVSTLKIQRTQQEDSAVYLCASSADRTGTQYFGPGTRLLVL.

J is TRBJ2-2 and V is TRBV5-1, with D tentatively TRBD2 (6 bases). The germline gives CDR1 SGHRS, CDR2 YFSETQ. CDR3 size: 14 residues. V was trimmed by 6 bases and J by 0 bases, leaving 9 bases between them. CDR3 amino acids: CASNAGTNTGELFF. The CDR3 DNA sequence: TGCGCCAGCAACGCGGGGACGAACACCGGGGAGCTGTTTTTT.

The rearrangement links TRBV7-2 to TRBJ2-3; the D is unclear. CDR1 and CDR2 (germline): SGHTA, FQGNSA. Trimming stripped 2 bases from V and 1 base from J, with 10 bases between. CDR3 length: 15 amino acids. DNA for the CDR3: TGTGCCAGCAGCTTAATGGTAACCCGCACAGATACGCAGTATTTT. It is translated as CASSLMVTRTDTQYF.

There are many counts of this clone. V and J are TRBV14 and TRBJ2-6; TRBD1 agrees at 7 bases. The germline gives CDR1 SGHDN, CDR2 FVKESK. Trimming cost V 4 bases and J 0 bases; bases outside gene matches: 9. The CDR3 extends over 18 amino acids. CDR3 coding DNA: TGTGCCAGCAGCCCAAGTACAGGGGCGTCCTCTGGGGCCAACGTCCTGACTTTC. Its protein product is CASSPSTGASSGANVLTF.

The rearrangement links TRBV5-4 to TRBJ2-7, with 7 bases identical to TRBD1. V dropped 4 bases and J dropped 6; count of bases not matched to a gene: 4. CDR1 is SGHNT and CDR2 is YYREEE in the germline V gene (reference sequence). The length of the CDR3 is 12 residues. The CDR3, as DNA: TGTGCCAGCAGCCCTTACAGGGGCGAGCAGTACTTC. Translated: CASSPYRGEQYF.

This clone was counted a few times. This sequence joins TRBV15 and TRBJ1-1, with D possibly TRBD1 on 5 matching bases. This CDR3 has 11 amino acids. Germline V lookup: CDR1 LNHNV, CDR2 YYDKDF (reference sequence). Trimming took 6 bases from V and 7 from J, leaving 9 bases between them. This CDR3 reads CATSTGVEAFF. Here the CDR3 DNA reads TGTGCCACCAGTACGGGGGTTGAAGCTTTCTTT.

This clone showed up many times. The chain uses TRBV11-2 and TRBJ1-2; D remains unclear. V was trimmed by 4 bases and J by 1 base, leaving 4 bases between them. Germline assignment: CDR1 SGHAT and CDR2 FQNNGV. The CDR3 sequence is 12 residues long. The CDR3 DNA sequence: TGTGCCAGCAGCTCGGTTAACTATGGCTACACCTTC. Its protein is CASSSVNYGYTF.

The chain's CDR3 is CASSLRTDTQYF. CDR3 nucleotides: TGTGCCAGCAGCCTCCGCACAGATACGCAGTATTTT. The V call is TRBV11-3, the J call TRBJ2-3; D is unclear. Per the germline V gene, CDR1 is SGHNT and CDR2 is YENEEA. V shed 5 bases and J shed 1 base, with 4 bases lying between them. The CDR3 is 12 residues long.

Comment on this clone: Additional DNA sequences in this sample encode the identical CDR3. The chain recombines TRBV19 with TRBJ2-7, with D uncertain. CDR1 and CDR2 (germline): LNHDA, SQIVND (reference sequence). CDR3 size: 14 residues. V lost 5 bases and J lost 1, with 12 bases in between. The CDR3 reads CASSARAPSYEQYF. CDR3 in DNA: TGTGCCAGTAGTGCGAGAGCTCCATCCTACGAGCAGTACTTC.

This clone occurred many times. This same CDR3 is encoded by further DNA sequences in the sample. This rearrangement joins TRBV2 to TRBJ2-2; 7 bases map to TRBD1. The CDR3 is 14 residues long. V shed 6 bases and J 2 bases; nucleotides not matched to a gene: 3. Per germline, CDR1 SNHLY and CDR2 FYNNEI. CDR3 nucleotide sequence: TGTGCCAGCAGAGACAGGGTTAACACCGGGGAGCTGTTTTTT. This translates into CASRDRVNTGELFF. The full variable domain, rest sourced from reference TRBV2 and TRBJ2-2, is EPEVTQTPSHQVTQMGQEVILRCVPISNHLYFYWYRQILGQKVEFLVSFYNNEISEKSEIFDDQFSVERPDGSNFTLKIRSTKLEDSAMYFCASRDRVNTGELFFGEGSRLTVL.

In the case of this clone: This CDR3 is also generated by other DNA sequences in the sample. The rearrangement uses TRBV7-7 and TRBJ2-3; D uncertain. Trimming cost V 0 bases and J 4 bases, with 5 bases left between them. CDR3 length: 13 amino acids. Looked up from germline, CDR1 is SSHAT and CDR2 is FNYEAQ (reference sequence). The CDR3 DNA reads as TGTGCCAGCAGCTTAGCTGAAGCAGATACGCAGTATTTT. Translating it yields CASSLAEADTQYF.